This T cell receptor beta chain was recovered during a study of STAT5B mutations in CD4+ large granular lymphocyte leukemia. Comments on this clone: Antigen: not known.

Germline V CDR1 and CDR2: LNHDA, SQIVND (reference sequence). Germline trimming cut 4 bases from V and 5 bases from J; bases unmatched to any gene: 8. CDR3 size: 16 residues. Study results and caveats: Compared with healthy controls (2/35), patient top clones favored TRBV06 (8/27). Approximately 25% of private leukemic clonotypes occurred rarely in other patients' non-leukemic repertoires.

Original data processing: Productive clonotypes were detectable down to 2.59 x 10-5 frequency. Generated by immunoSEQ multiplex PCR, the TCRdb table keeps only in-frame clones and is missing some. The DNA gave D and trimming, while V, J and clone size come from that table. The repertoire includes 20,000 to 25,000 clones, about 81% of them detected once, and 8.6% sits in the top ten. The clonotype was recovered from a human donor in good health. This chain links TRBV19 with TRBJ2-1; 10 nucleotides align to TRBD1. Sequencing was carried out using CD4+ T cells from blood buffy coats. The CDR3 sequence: CASSTWGQGIDNEQFF. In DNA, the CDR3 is TGTGCCAGTAGTACCTGGGGACAGGGGATCGACAATGAGCAGTTCTTC.